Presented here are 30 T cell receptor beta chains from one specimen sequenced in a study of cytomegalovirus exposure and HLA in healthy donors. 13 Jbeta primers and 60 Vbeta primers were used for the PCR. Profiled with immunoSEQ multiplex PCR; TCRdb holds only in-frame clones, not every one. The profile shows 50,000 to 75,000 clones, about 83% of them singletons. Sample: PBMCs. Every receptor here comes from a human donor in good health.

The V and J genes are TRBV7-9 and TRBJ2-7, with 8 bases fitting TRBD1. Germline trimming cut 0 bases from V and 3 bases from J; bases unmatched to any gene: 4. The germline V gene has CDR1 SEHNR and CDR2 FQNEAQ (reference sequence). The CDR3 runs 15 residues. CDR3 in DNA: TGTGCCAGCAGCTTAGCCCAGGGGGCGCTCTACGAGCAGTACTTC. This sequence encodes CASSLAQGALYEQYF.

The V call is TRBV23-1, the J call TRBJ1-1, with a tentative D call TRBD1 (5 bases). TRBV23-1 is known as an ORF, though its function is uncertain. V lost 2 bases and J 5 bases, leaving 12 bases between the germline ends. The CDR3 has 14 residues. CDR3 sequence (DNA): TGCGCCAGCAGTCAAGACAGCCTGATTACTGAAGCTTTCTTT. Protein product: CASSQDSLITEAFF.

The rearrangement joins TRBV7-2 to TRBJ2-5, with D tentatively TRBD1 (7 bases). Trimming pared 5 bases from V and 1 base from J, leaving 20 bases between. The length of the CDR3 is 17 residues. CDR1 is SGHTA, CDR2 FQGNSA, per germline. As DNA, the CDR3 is TGTGCCAGCAGCCCGAGAGGGGGCGGGATCGTCCAAGAGACCCAGTACTTC. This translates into CASSPRGGGIVQETQYF. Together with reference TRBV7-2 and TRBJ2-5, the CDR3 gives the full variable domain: GAGVSQSPSNKVTEKGKDVELRCDPISGHTALYWYRQSLGQGLEFLIYFQGNSAPDKSGLPSDRFSAERTGGSVSTLTIQRTQQEDSAVYLCASSPRGGGIVQETQYFGPGTRLLVL.

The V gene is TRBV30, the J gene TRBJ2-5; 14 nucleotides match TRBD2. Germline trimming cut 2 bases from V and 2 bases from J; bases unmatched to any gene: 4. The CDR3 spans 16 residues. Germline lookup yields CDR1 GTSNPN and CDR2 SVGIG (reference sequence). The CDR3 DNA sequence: TGTGCCTGGAGTCTCGGGACTAGCGGGGGTCAAGAGACCCAGTACTTC. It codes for CAWSLGTSGGQETQYF.

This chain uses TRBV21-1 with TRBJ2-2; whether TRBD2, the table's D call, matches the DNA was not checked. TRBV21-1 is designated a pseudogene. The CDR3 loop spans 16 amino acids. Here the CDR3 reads CASSKAREGQYGELFF. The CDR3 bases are TGTGCCAGCAGCAAAGCGCGTGAGGGTCAGTACGGGGAGCTGTTTTTT.

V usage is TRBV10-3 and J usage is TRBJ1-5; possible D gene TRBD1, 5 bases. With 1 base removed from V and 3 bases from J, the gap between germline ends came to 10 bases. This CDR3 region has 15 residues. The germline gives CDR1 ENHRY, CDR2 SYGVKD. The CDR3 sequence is CAISEFGGVNQPQHF. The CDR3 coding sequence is TGTGCCATCAGTGAGTTCGGGGGAGTCAATCAGCCCCAGCATTTT.

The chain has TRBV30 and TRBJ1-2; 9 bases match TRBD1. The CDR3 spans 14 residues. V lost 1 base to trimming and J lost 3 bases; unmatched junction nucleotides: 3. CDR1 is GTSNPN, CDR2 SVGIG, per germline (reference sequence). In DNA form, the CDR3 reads TGTGCCTGGAGTGCGGACAGGGGAGACTATGGCTACACCTTC. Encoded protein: CAWSADRGDYGYTF.

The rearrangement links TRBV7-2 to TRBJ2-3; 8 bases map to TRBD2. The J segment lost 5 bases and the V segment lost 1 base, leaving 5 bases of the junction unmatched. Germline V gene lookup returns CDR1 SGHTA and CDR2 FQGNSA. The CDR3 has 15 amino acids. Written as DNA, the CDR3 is TGTGCCAGCAGCTTAGTCGGGGGGGCCGGAGATACGCAGTATTTT. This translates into CASSLVGGAGDTQYF.

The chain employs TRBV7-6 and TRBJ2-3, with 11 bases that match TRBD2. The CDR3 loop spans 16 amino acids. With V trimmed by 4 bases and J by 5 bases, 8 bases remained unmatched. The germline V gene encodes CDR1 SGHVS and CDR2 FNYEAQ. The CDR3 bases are TGTGCCAGCAGCTCTAATAGCGGGAGGGCCGGAGATACGCAGTATTTT. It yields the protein CASSSNSGRAGDTQYF.

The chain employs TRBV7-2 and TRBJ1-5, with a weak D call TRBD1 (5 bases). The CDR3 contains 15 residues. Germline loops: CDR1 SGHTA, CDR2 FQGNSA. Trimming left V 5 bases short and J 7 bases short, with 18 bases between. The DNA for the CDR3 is TGTGCCAGCAGCCCCCCAGGGCACATTAACCAGCCCCAGCATTTT. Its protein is CASSPPGHINQPQHF. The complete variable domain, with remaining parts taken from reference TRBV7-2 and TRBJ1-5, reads GAGVSQSPSNKVTEKGKDVELRCDPISGHTALYWYRQSLGQGLEFLIYFQGNSAPDKSGLPSDRFSAERTGGSVSTLTIQRTQQEDSAVYLCASSPPGHINQPQHFGDGTRLSIL.

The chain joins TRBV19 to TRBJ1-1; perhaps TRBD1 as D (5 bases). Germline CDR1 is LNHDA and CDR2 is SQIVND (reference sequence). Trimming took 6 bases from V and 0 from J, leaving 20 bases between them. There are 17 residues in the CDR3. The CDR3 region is CASSTAPDISMNTEAFF. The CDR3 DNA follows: TGTGCCAGTAGCACCGCCCCGGACATCTCAATGAACACTGAAGCTTTCTTT.

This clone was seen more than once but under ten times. In DNA form, the CDR3 reads TGTGCCAGCAGTTATACTGTGTCTGGCACAGATACGCAGTATTTT. Translated, it gives CASSYTVSGTDTQYF. The chain uses TRBV6-5 and TRBJ2-3; D remains unclear. Germline V gene sequence: CDR1 MNHEY, CDR2 SVGAGI. CDR3 length equals 15 residues. Trimming pared 3 bases from V and 1 base from J, leaving 11 bases between.

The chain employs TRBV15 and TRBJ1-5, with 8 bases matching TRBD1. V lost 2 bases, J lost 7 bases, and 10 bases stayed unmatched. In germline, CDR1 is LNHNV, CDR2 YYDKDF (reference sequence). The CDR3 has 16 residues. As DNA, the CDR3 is TGTGCCACCAGCAGAAGGACAGGGATGGTGGGGCAGCCCCAGCATTTT. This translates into CATSRRTGMVGQPQHF.

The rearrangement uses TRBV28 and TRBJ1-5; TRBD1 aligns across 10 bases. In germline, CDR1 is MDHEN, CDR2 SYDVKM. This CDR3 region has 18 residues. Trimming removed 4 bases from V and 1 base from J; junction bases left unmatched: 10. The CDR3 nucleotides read TGTGCCAGCAGTTCGTTTCCCGGGACAGGGGAGAGCAATCAGCCCCAGCATTTT. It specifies CASSSFPGTGESNQPQHF.

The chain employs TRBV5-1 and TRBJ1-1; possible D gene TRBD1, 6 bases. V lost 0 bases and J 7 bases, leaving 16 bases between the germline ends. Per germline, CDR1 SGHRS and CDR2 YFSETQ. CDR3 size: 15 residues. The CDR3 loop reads CASSLDATGIDEAFF. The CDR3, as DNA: TGCGCCAGCAGCTTGGATGCTACAGGGATAGATGAAGCTTTCTTT.

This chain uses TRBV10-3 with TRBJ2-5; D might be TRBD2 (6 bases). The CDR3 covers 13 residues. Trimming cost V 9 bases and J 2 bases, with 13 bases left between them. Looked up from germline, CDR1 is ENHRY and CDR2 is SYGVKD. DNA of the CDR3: TGTGCCATTAGCGGACCCCGACAAGAGACCCAGTACTTC. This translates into CAISGPRQETQYF.

The CDR3 nucleotides are TGTGCCAGTAGTATAGGTGCAAGGGGTTCACCCCTCCACTTT. Encoded protein: CASSIGARGSPLHF. The V and J genes are TRBV19 and TRBJ1-6; the D gene is possibly TRBD1 (5 bases). V lost 1 base to trimming and J lost 9 bases, with 10 bases between them. The CDR3 is made up of 14 amino acids. Germline V gives CDR1 LNHDA, CDR2 SQIVND (reference sequence).

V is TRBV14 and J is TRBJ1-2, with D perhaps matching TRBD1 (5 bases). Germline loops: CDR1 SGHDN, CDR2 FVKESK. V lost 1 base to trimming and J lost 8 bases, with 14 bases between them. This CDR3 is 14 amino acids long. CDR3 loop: CASSQGSGAGGYTF. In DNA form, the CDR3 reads TGTGCCAGCAGCCAAGGAAGTGGGGCAGGGGGCTACACCTTC.

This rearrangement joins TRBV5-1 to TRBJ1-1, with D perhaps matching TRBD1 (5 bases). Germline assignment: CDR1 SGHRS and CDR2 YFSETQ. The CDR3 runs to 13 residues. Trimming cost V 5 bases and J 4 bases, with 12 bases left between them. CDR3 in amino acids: CASSGGLGTEAFF. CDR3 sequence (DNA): TGCGCCAGCAGTGGGGGGTTGGGCACTGAAGCTTTCTTT.

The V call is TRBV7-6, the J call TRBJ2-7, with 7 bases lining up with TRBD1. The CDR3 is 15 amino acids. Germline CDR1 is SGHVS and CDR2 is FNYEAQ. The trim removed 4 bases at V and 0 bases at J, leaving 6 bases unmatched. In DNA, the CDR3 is TGTGCCAGCAGCTCGGGACAGCCGGGCTCCTACGAGCAGTACTTC. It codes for CASSSGQPGSYEQYF.

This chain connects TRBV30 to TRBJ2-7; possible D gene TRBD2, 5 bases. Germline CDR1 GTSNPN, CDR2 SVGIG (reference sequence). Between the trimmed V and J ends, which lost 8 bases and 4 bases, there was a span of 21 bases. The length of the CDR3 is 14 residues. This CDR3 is CASLDSRNYYEQYF. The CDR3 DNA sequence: TGTGCCAGCCTGGACTCGAGAAACTATTACGAGCAGTACTTC. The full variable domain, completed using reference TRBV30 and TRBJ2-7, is SQTIHQWPATLVQPVGSPLSLECTVEGTSNPNLYWYRQAAGRGLQLLFYSVGIGQISSEVPQNLSASRPQDRQFILSSKKLLLSDSGFYLCASLDSRNYYEQYFGPGTRLTVT.

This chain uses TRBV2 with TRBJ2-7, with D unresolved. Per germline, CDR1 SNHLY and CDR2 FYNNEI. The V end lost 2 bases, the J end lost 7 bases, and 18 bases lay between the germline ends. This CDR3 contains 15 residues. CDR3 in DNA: TGTGCCAGCAGTGAATTTGCTCTTTGGGCAGCTGAGCAGTACTTC. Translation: CASSEFALWAAEQYF.

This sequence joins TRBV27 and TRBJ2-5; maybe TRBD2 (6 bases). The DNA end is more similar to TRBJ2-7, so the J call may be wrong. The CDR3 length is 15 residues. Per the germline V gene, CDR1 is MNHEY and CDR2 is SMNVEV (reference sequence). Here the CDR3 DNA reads TGTGCCAGCAGTTTGGAGGGGTCGGGAATCTACGAGCAGTACTTC. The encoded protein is CASSLEGSGIYEQYF.

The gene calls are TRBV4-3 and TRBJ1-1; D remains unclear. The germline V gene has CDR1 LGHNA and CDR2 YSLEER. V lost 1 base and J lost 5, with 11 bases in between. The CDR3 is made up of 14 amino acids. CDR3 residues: CASSQVVGSTEAFF. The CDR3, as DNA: TGCGCCAGCAGCCAAGTGGTGGGGAGTACTGAAGCTTTCTTT.

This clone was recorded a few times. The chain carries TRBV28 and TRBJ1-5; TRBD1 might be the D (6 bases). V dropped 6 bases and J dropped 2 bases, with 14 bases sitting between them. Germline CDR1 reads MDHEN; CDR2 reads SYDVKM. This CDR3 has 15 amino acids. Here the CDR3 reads CASRHTGFGNQPQHF. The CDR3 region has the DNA TGTGCCAGCAGGCATACAGGGTTTGGCAATCAGCCCCAGCATTTT. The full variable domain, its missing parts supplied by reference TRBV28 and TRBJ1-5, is DVKVTQSSRYLVKRTGEKVFLECVQDMDHENMFWYRQDPGLGLRLIYFSYDVKMKEKGDIPEGYSVSREKKERFSLILESASTNQTSMYLCASRHTGFGNQPQHFGDGTRLSIL.

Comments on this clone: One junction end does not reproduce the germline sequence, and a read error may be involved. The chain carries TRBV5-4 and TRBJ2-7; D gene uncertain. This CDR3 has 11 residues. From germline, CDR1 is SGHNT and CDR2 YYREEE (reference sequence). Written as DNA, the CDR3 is TGTGCCAGCAGCTTGTCTTTAGTTATCAGGTTC. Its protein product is CASSLSLVIRF.

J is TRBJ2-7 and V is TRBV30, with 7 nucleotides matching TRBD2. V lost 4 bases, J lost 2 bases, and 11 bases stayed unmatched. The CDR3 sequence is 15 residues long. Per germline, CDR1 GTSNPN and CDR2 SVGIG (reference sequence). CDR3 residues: CAWTFRGDSAYEQYF. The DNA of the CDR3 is TGTGCCTGGACGTTTCGGGGGGATAGCGCCTACGAGCAGTACTTC.

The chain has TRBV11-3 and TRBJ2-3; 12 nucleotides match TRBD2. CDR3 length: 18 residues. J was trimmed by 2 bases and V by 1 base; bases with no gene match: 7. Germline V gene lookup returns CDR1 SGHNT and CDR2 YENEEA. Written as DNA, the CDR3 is TGTGCCAGCAGCTTAGGAAGGACTAGCGGGACCTACACAGATACGCAGTATTTT. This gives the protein CASSLGRTSGTYTDTQYF.

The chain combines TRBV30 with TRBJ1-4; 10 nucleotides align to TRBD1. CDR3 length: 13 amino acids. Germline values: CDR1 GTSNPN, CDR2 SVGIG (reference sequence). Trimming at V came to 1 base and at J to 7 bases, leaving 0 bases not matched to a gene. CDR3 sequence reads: CAWSGQGAEKLFF. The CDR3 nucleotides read TGTGCCTGGAGTGGACAGGGGGCTGAAAAACTGTTTTTT.

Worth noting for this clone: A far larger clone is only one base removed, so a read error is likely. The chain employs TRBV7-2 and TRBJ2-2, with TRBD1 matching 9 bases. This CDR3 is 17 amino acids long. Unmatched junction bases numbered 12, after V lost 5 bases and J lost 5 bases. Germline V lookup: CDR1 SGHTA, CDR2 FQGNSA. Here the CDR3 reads CASSTPSRDRVTGELFF. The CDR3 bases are TGTGCCAGCAGCACCCCCTCCCGGGACAGGGTGACCGGGGAGCTGTTTTTT.